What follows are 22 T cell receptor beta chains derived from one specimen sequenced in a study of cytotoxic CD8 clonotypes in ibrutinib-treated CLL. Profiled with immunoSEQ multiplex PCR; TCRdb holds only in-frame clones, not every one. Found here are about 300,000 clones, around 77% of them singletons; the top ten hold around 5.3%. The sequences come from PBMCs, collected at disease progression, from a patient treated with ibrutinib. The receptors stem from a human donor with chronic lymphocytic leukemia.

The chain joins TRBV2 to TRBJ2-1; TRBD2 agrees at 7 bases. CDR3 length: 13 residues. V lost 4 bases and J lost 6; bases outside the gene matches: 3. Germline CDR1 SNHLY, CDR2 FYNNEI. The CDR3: CASSGRLANEQFF. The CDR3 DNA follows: TGTGCCAGCAGTGGCAGACTAGCCAATGAGCAGTTCTTC.

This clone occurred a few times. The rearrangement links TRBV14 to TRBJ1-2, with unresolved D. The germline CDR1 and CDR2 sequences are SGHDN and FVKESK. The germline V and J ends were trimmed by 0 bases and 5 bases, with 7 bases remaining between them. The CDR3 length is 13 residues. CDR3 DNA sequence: TGTGCCAGCAGCCAAGATCGAGGGTATGGCTACACCTTC. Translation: CASSQDRGYGYTF.

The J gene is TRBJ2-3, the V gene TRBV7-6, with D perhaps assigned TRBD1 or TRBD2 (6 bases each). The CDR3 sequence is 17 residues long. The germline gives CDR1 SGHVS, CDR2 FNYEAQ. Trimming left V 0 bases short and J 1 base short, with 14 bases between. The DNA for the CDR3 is TGTGCCAGCAGCTTAGCGTTGGGGGGCCCTGGCACAGATACGCAGTATTTT. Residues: CASSLALGGPGTDTQYF. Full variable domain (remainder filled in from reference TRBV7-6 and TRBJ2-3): GAGVSQSPRYKVTKRGQDVALRCDPISGHVSLYWYRQALGQGPEFLTYFNYEAQQDKSGLPNDRFSAERPEGSISTLTIQRTEQRDSAMYRCASSLALGGPGTDTQYFGPGTRLTVL.

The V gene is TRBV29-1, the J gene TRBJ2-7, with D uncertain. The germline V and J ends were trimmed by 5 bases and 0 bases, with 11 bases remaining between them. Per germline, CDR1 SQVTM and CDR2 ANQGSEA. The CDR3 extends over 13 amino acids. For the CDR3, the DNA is TGCAGCGTTAAGTACGGATACTCCTACGAGCAGTACTTC. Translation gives CSVKYGYSYEQYF.

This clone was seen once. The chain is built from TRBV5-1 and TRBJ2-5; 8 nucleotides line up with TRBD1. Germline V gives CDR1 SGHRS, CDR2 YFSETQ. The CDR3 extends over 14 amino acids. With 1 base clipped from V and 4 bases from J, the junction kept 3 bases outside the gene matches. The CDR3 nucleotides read TGCGCCAGCAGCTTGCAGGGGGCCGGAGAGACCCAGTACTTC. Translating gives CASSLQGAGETQYF.

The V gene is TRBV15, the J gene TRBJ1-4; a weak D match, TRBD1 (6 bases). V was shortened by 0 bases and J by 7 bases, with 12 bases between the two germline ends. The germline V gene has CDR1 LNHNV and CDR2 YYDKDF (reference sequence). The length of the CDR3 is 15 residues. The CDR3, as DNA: TGTGCCACCAGCAGAGATCGGAGGGGGAGTGAAAAACTGTTTTTT. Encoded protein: CATSRDRRGSEKLFF.

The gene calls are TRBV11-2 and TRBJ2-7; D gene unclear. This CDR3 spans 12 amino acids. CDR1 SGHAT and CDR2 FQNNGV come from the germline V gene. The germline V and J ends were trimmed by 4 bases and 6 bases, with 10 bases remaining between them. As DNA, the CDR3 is TGTGCCAGCAGCTACGCAGGCGCCGAGCAGTACTTC. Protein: CASSYAGAEQYF.

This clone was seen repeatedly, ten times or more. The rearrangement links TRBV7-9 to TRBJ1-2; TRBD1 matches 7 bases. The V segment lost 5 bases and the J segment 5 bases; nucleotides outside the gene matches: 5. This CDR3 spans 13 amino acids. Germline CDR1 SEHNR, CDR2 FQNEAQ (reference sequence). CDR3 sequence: CASSPGQIYGYTF. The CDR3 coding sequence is TGTGCCAGCAGCCCGGGACAGATTTATGGCTACACCTTC.

The CDR3 sequence is CASSRYRVAGANVLTF. The CDR3 DNA is TGTGCCAGCAGTAGATACAGGGTTGCTGGGGCCAACGTCCTGACTTTC. The chain is built from TRBV2 and TRBJ2-6; D might be TRBD1 (6 bases). V lost 5 bases to trimming and J lost 2 bases, with 13 bases between them. This CDR3 has 16 residues. The germline V gene encodes CDR1 SNHLY and CDR2 FYNNEI.

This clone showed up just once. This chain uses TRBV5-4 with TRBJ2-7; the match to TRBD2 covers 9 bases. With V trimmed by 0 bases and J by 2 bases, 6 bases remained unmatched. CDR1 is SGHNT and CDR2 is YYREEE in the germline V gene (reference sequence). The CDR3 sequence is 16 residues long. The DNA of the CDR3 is TGTGCCAGCAGCTTGGGTGGGACTAGCTCTACCTACGAGCAGTACTTC. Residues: CASSLGGTSSTYEQYF. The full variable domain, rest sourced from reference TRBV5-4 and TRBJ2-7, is ETGVTQSPTHLIKTRGQQVTLRCSSQSGHNTVSWYQQALGQGPQFIFQYYREEENGRGNFPPRFSGLQFPNYSSELNVNALELDDSALYLCASSLGGTSSTYEQYFGPGTRLTVT.

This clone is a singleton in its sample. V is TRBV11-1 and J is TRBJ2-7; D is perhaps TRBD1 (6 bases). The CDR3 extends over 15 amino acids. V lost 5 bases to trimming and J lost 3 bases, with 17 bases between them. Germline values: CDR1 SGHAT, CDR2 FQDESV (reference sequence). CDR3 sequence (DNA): TGTGCCAGCAGCCGCAGGGGTCGGGGTTTCTACGAGCAGTACTTC. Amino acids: CASSRRGRGFYEQYF.

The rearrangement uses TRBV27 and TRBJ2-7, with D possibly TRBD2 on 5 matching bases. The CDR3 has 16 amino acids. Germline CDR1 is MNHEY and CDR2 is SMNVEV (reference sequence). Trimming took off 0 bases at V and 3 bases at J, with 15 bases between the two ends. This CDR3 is CASSLSSTAGFYEQYF. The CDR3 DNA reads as TGTGCCAGCAGTTTATCGTCGACGGCGGGCTTCTACGAGCAGTACTTC.

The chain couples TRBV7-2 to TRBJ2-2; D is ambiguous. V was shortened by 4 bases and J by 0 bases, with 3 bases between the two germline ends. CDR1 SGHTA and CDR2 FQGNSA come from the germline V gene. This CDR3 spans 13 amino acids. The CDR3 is CASSSTNTGELFF. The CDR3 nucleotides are TGTGCCAGCAGCTCAACGAACACCGGGGAGCTGTTTTTT.

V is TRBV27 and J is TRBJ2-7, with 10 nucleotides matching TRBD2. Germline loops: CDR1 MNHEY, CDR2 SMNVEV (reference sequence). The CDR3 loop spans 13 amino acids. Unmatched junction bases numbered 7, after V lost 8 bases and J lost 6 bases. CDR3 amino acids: CASASGSNGEQYF. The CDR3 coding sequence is TGTGCCAGCGCTAGCGGGAGTAACGGCGAGCAGTACTTC.

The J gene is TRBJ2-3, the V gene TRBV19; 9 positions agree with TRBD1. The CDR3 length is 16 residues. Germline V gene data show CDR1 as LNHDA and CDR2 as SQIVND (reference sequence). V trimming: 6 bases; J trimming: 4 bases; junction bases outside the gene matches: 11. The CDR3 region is CASSRQTGGMADTQYF. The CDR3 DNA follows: TGTGCCAGTAGCCGGCAAACAGGGGGCATGGCAGATACGCAGTATTTT.

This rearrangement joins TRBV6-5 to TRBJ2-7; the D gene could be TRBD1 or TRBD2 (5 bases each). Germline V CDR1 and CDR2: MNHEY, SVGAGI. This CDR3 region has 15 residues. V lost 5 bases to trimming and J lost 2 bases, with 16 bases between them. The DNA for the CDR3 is TGTGCCAGCAGTCACAAGCGGAAGGGGACCTACGAGCAGTACTTC. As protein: CASSHKRKGTYEQYF.

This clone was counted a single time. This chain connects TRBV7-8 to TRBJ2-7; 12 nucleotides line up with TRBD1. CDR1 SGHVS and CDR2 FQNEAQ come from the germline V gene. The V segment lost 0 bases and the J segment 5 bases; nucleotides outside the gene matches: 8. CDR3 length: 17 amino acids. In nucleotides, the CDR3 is TGTGCCAGCAGCTTAGCCCGGGGGGGACAGGGGGCCCACGAGCAGTACTTC. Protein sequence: CASSLARGGQGAHEQYF.

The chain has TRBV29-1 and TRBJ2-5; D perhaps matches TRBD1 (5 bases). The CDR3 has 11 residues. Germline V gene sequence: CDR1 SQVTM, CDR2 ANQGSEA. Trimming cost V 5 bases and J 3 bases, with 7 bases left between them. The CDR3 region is CSVLGEETQYF. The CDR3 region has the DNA TGCAGCGTTCTAGGGGAAGAGACCCAGTACTTC.

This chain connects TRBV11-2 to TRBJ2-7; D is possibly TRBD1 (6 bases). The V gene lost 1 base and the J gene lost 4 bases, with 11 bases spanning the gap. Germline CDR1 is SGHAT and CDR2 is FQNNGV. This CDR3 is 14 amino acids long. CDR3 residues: CASSLAGGGYEQYF. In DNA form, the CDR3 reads TGTGCCAGCAGCTTAGCTGGGGGCGGGTACGAGCAGTACTTC.

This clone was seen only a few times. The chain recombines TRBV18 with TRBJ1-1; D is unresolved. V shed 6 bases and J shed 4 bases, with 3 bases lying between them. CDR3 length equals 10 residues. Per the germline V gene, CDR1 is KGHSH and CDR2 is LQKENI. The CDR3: CASSGTEAFF. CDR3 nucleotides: TGTGCCAGCTCGGGCACTGAAGCTTTCTTT.

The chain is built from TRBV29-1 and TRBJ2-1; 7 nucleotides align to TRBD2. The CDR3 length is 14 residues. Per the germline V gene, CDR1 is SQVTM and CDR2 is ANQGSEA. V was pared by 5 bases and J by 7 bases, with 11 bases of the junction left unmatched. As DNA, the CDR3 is TGCAGCGTTTCCAGCGGGATCGGTATTAATGAGCAGTTCTTC. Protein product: CSVSSGIGINEQFF.

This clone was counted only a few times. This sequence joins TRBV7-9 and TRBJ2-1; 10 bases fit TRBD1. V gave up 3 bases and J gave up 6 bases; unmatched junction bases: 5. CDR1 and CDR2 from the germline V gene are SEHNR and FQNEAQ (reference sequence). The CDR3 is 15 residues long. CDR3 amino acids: CASSFWRTGGNEQFF. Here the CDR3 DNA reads TGTGCCAGCAGCTTTTGGAGGACAGGGGGCAATGAGCAGTTCTTC.